Shown below are 5 T cell receptor beta chains from a single sample sequenced in a study of OX40 agonist ivuxolimab in advanced cancers. Here immunoSEQ multiplex PCR was the method, and the copy in TCRdb shows in-frame clones only, minus some. The sample contains approximately 23,000 clones, around 67% of which appear only once. The sequences come from CD4+ or CD8+ T cells sorted from blood, collected in a trial of the OX40 agonist ivuxolimab. These receptors all come from an adult with an advanced solid tumor such as melanoma, head and neck, liver or kidney cancer.

The rearrangement joins TRBV29-1 to TRBJ1-1; tentatively, D is TRBD1 (5 bases). Germline CDR1 and CDR2: SQVTM and ANQGSEA. The CDR3 extends over 11 amino acids. The V and J ends lost 7 bases and 1 base respectively, with 7 bases between them. CDR3 in DNA: TGCAGCGCCGGGACGAACACTGAAGCTTTCTTT. As protein: CSAGTNTEAFF.

The rearrangement uses TRBV2 and TRBJ1-2; D is unresolved. CDR1 and CDR2 from the germline V gene are SNHLY and FYNNEI. The V gene lost 2 bases and the J gene lost 1 base, with 5 bases spanning the gap. This CDR3 region has 13 residues. The CDR3 DNA is TGTGCCAGCAGTGAAAACCGTAACTATGGCTACACCTTC. Translation gives CASSENRNYGYTF.

The chain carries TRBV7-8 and TRBJ1-4, with D hard to call. The CDR3 contains 15 residues. The V end was cut by 2 bases, the J end by 5 bases, with 12 bases between. Per the germline V gene, CDR1 is SGHVS and CDR2 is FQNEAQ. The CDR3 protein is CASSLTLVSNEKLFF. As DNA, the CDR3 is TGTGCCAGCAGCTTAACGCTAGTCTCAAATGAAAAACTGTTTTTT.

This clone was recorded a few times. The V and J genes are TRBV7-2 and TRBJ2-3, with 8 bases aligning to TRBD2. J lost 2 bases, V lost 5 bases, and 9 bases had no gene match. CDR3 length: 16 residues. From germline, CDR1 is SGHTA and CDR2 FQGNSA. CDR3 sequence reads: CASSTRGGTNTDTQYF. The CDR3 DNA reads TGTGCCAGCAGCACCCGGGGGGGGACAAACACAGATACGCAGTATTTT.

By proportion, this clone is medium-sized. The J gene is TRBJ2-7, the V gene TRBV14; the D is unclear. The CDR3 runs 14 residues. The germline gives CDR1 SGHDN, CDR2 FVKESK. Trimming stripped 0 bases from V and 0 bases from J, with 6 bases between. The CDR3 DNA follows: TGTGCCAGCAGCCAAGAGTTCCTCTCCTACGAGCAGTACTTC. Translation gives CASSQEFLSYEQYF.